These 10 T cell receptor beta chains originate from one sample sequenced in a study of cytomegalovirus exposure and HLA in healthy donors. Amplification used 60 Vbeta primers and 13 Jbeta primers. TCRdb's table, derived via immunoSEQ multiplex PCR, lists solely in-frame clones and lacks some. This sample has about 98,000 clones, with around 67% found just once. The sample was PBMCs. The origin of the receptors is a male donor in good health and CMV-seronegative.

This clone was counted only a few times. The DNA for the CDR3 is TGTGCCAGCAGTTCCTCGGGGGGTTTCTCTGGAAACACCATATATTTT. This codes for CASSSSGGFSGNTIYF. The chain carries TRBV6-6 and TRBJ1-3; weak D call: TRBD1 (5 bases). V gave up 4 bases and J gave up 0 bases, with 13 bases separating them. CDR3 length: 16 residues. Germline V gene sequence: CDR1 MNHNY, CDR2 SVGAGI (reference sequence).

The chain employs TRBV15 and TRBJ2-1; no firm D call. The CDR3 loop spans 15 amino acids. Germline CDR1 LNHNV, CDR2 YYDKDF (reference sequence). Trimming stripped 1 base from V and 6 bases from J, with 13 bases between. The CDR3 coding sequence is TGTGCCACCAGCAGAGTGGGCTTCAAAGGCAATGAGCAGTTCTTC. It encodes CATSRVGFKGNEQFF. The complete variable domain, with remaining parts taken from reference TRBV15 and TRBJ2-1, reads DAMVIQNPRYQVTQFGKPVTLSCSQTLNHNVMYWYQQKSSQAPKLLFHYYDKDFNNEADTPDNFQSRRPNTSFCFLDIRSPGLGDTAMYLCATSRVGFKGNEQFFGPGTRLTVL.

The J gene is TRBJ2-7, the V gene TRBV14; unclear D gene. The CDR3 contains 12 residues. CDR1 and CDR2 from the germline V gene are SGHDN and FVKESK. Between the trimmed V and J ends, which lost 3 bases and 2 bases, there was a span of 5 bases. This CDR3 is CASSHRAYEQYF. CDR3 DNA: TGTGCCAGCAGCCACCGAGCCTACGAGCAGTACTTC. The full variable domain, completed using reference TRBV14 and TRBJ2-7, is EAGVTQFPSHSVIEKGQTVTLRCDPISGHDNLYWYRRVMGKEIKFLLHFVKESKQDESGMPNNRFLAERTGGTYSTLKVQPAELEDSGVYFCASSHRAYEQYFGPGTRLTVT.

This chain connects TRBV5-8 to TRBJ1-1; D is undetermined. The CDR3 covers 14 residues. V lost 2 bases and J 6 bases, leaving 14 bases between the germline ends. Germline-derived CDR1 and CDR2 are SGHTS and YDEGEE. CDR3 nucleotides: TGTGCCAGCAGCTTCCGGGGAAGGATCTCTGAAGCTTTCTTT. Its translation is CASSFRGRISEAFF.

This clone was detected a few times. The rearrangement uses TRBV27 and TRBJ2-6, with 10 bases matching TRBD1. The CDR3 contains 17 residues. Germline V gene sequence: CDR1 MNHEY, CDR2 SMNVEV (reference sequence). After removal of 5 bases from V and 0 bases from J, the junction contained 4 bases not matched to a gene. The CDR3, as DNA: TGTGCCAGCAGTCACGGACAGGGGGTCTCTGGGGCCAACGTCCTGACTTTC. This translates into CASSHGQGVSGANVLTF. Supplemented by reference TRBV27 and TRBJ2-6, the full variable domain reads EAQVTQNPRYLITVTGKKLTVTCSQNMNHEYMSWYRQDPGLGLRQIYYSMNVEVTDKGDVPEGYKVSRKEKRNFPLILESPSPNQTSLYFCASSHGQGVSGANVLTFGAGSRLTVL.

This clone came up once. V gene TRBV19 combines with J gene TRBJ2-1; tentatively, D is TRBD2 (6 bases). CDR3 length: 10 amino acids. Germline-derived CDR1 and CDR2 are LNHDA and SQIVND (reference sequence). V shed 8 bases and J shed 11 bases, with 10 bases lying between them. The CDR3, as DNA: TGTGCCAGTGGGGGACTGAAGCAGTTCTTC. Encoded protein: CASGGLKQFF.

The V and J genes are TRBV28 and TRBJ2-7; D remains ambiguous. The V end was cut by 5 bases, the J end by 3 bases, with 5 bases between. Germline V lookup: CDR1 MDHEN, CDR2 SYDVKM. This CDR3 has 11 amino acids. CDR3 loop: CASSVNYEQYF. The CDR3, as DNA: TGTGCCAGCAGTGTAAACTACGAGCAGTACTTC.

The rearrangement links TRBV27 to TRBJ1-5; D is possibly TRBD1 (5 bases). Trimming pared 2 bases from V and 6 bases from J, leaving 11 bases between. This CDR3 comprises 14 residues. Germline CDR1 MNHEY, CDR2 SMNVEV (reference sequence). The CDR3 DNA reads TGTGCCAGCAGTTTACAAGGGGTCTCTCAGCCCCAGCATTTT. This encodes CASSLQGVSQPQHF.

This clone has a handful of counts. The chain employs TRBV15 and TRBJ1-2; possibly TRBD1 for D (5 bases). V was pared by 6 bases and J by 5 bases, with 10 bases between. This CDR3 has 12 residues. Germline CDR1 is LNHNV and CDR2 is YYDKDF (reference sequence). The CDR3 here is CATRDAGYGYTF. In DNA, the CDR3 is TGTGCCACCAGGGATGCAGGGTATGGCTACACCTTC.

This clone was seen a single time. V usage is TRBV29-1 and J usage is TRBJ2-2; weak D call: TRBD1 (5 bases). The V gene lost 6 bases and the J gene lost 0 bases, with 14 bases spanning the gap. CDR1 is SQVTM, CDR2 ANQGSEA, per germline. The CDR3 has 15 amino acids. The CDR3 spells CSVRKGQPNTGELFF. For the CDR3, the DNA is TGCAGCGTCCGAAAGGGGCAGCCGAACACCGGGGAGCTGTTTTTT.